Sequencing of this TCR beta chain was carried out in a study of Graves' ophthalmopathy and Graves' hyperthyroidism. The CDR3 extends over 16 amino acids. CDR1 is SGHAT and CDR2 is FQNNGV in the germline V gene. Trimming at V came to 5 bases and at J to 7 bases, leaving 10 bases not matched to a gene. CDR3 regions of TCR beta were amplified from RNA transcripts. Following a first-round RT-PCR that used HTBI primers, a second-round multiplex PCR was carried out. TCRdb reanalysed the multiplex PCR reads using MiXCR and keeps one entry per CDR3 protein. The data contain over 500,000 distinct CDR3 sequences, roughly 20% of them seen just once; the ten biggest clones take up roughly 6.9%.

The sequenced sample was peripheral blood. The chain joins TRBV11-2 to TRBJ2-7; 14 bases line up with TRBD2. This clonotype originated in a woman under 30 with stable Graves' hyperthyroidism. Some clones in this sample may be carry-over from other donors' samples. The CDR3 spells CASSPRTGTSGSEQYF. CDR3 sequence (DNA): TGTGCCAGCAGCCCCCGGACAGGGACTAGCGGGAGTGAGCAGTACTTC.